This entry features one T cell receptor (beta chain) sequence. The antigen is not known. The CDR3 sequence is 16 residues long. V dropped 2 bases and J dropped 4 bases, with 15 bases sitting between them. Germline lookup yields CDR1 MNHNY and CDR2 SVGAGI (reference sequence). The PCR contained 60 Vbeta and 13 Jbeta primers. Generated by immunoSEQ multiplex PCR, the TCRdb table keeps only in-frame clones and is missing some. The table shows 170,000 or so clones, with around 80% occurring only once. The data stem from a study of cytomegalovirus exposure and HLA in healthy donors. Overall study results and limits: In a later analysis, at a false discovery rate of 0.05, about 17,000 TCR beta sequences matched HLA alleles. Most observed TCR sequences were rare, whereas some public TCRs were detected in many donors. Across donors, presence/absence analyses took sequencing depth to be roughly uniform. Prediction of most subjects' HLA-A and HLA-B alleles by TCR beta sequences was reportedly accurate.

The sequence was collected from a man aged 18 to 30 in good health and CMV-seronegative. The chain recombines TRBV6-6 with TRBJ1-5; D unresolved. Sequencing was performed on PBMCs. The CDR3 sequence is CASSYGEGATNQPQHF. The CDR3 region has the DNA TGTGCCAGCAGTTACGGGGAGGGCGCCACAAATCAGCCCCAGCATTTT.